This entry lists 14 T cell receptor beta chains sequenced from one sample in a study of T cell responses to AZD1222 COVID-19 vaccine. This table comes from immunoSEQ multiplex PCR, and its TCRdb copy is limited to in-frame clones, with some not included. The sample gives more than 140,000 clones, about 91% of which show up once; more than 3% is in the top ten. Source: peripheral blood, taken on day 0 of MenACWY control vaccination. Source of these receptors: an adult in good health.

The chain uses TRBV5-1 and TRBJ2-1, with unresolved D. From germline, CDR1 is SGHRS and CDR2 YFSETQ. The CDR3 sequence is 13 residues long. The V end lost 0 bases, the J end lost 3 bases, and 4 bases lay between the germline ends. The CDR3 loop is CASSLEVYNEQFF. In nucleotides, the CDR3 is TGCGCCAGCAGCTTGGAGGTCTACAATGAGCAGTTCTTC.

The chain is built from TRBV5-4 and TRBJ2-1; the match to TRBD1 covers 11 bases. The CDR3 covers 14 residues. CDR1 and CDR2 (germline): SGHNT, YYREEE (reference sequence). V lost 6 bases, J lost 8 bases, and 7 bases stayed unmatched. The CDR3 region is CASTPGQGVYEQFF. The DNA for the CDR3 is TGTGCCAGCACCCCGGGACAGGGGGTATATGAGCAGTTCTTC.

As for this clone: A read error may account for a junction end that differs from germline. The V call is TRBV7-9, the J call TRBJ1-1; 9 bases fit TRBD1. CDR3 size: 12 residues. The germline V gene has CDR1 SEHNR and CDR2 FQNEAQ (reference sequence). CDR3 coding DNA: TGTGCCAGCAGCCGCGGGGTGACAGGGGGGCCATTT. Residues: CASSRGVTGGPF. Complete variable domain (other parts from reference TRBV7-9 and TRBJ1-1): DTGVSQNPRHKITKRGQNVTFRCDPISEHNRLYWYRQTLGQGPEFLTYFQNEAQLEKSRLLSDRFSAERPKGSFSTLEIQRTEQGDSAMYLCASSRGVTGGPFGQGTRLTVV.

The genes are TRBV28 and TRBJ2-3; D might be TRBD2 (6 bases). V lost 2 bases to trimming and J lost 0 bases, with 15 bases between them. Germline values: CDR1 MDHEN, CDR2 SYDVKM. CDR3 length equals 17 residues. The CDR3 here is CASSLPFGGGSTDTQYF. The DNA of the CDR3 is TGTGCCAGCAGTTTACCCTTCGGTGGGGGGAGCACAGATACGCAGTATTTT.

The chain uses TRBV2 and TRBJ1-2, with a tentative D call TRBD1 (6 bases). The germline V and J ends were trimmed by 7 bases and 8 bases, with 11 bases remaining between them. Germline CDR1 and CDR2: SNHLY and FYNNEI. The CDR3 loop spans 11 amino acids. The CDR3 spells CASTQGRGYTF. Here the CDR3 DNA reads TGTGCCAGCACACAGGGTCGAGGCTACACCTTC.

This clone came up once. The V call is TRBV7-3, the J call TRBJ2-3; no clear D gene. V gave up 5 bases and J gave up 2 bases, with 14 bases separating them. Germline V gene lookup returns CDR1 SGHTA and CDR2 FQGTGA. CDR3 length equals 15 residues. This CDR3 reads CASSDKSRITDTQYF. CDR3 coding DNA: TGTGCCAGCAGCGACAAATCACGAATCACAGATACGCAGTATTTT.

The chain is built from TRBV18 and TRBJ1-1; 8 positions match TRBD1. V shed 3 bases and J 7 bases; nucleotides not matched to a gene: 7. CDR1 and CDR2 (germline): KGHSH, LQKENI. This CDR3 is built from 14 residues. The CDR3 DNA is TGTGCCAGCTCACCGACAGGGGTTCGAGGTGAAGCTTTCTTT. Its protein is CASSPTGVRGEAFF.

The V gene is TRBV6-5, the J gene TRBJ2-5, with 9 bases fitting TRBD2. CDR3 length: 16 amino acids. The V and J ends lost 0 bases and 5 bases, in that order; junction bases with no gene match: 7. Germline V lookup: CDR1 MNHEY, CDR2 SVGAGI. CDR3 loop: CASSYSAGGAPETQYF. DNA of the CDR3: TGTGCCAGCAGTTACTCCGCGGGGGGGGCCCCCGAGACCCAGTACTTC.

V and J are TRBV24-1 and TRBJ1-5, with D hard to call. The CDR3 is 14 amino acids. CDR1 and CDR2 from the germline V gene are KGHDR and SFDVKD. The V end lost 1 base, the J end lost 1 base, and 4 bases lay between the germline ends. In DNA, the CDR3 is TGTGCCACCAGTGATTTCAACAGCAATCAGCCCCAGCATTTT. Amino acids: CATSDFNSNQPQHF.

The J gene is TRBJ2-3, the V gene TRBV7-9, with D unclear. V lost 3 bases and J lost 1, with 11 bases in between. Germline CDR1 SEHNR, CDR2 FQNEAQ (reference sequence). There are 15 residues in the CDR3. The chain's CDR3 is CASSFGTSRTDTQYF. The CDR3 DNA follows: TGTGCCAGCAGCTTCGGTACGAGTCGCACAGATACGCAGTATTTT.

The chain links TRBV6-2 or TRBV6-3 to TRBJ1-4, with TRBD1 as a possible D gene (5 bases). Trimming removed 0 bases at V and 11 bases at J, with 22 bases between. CDR1 is MNHEY, CDR2 SVGEGT, per germline. CDR3 size: 17 residues. The chain's CDR3 is CASSYSRERTADRKLFF. CDR3 bases: TGTGCCAGCAGTTACTCCAGGGAGCGAACGGCTGATCGGAAACTGTTTTTT.

The chain couples TRBV6-6 to TRBJ1-5; weak D call: TRBD1 (6 bases). CDR3 length equals 14 residues. Trimming removed 5 bases from V and 7 bases from J, with 15 bases in between. Germline CDR1 MNHNY, CDR2 SVGAGI (reference sequence). This chain's CDR3 is CASSNSGVGQPQHF. The CDR3 DNA follows: TGTGCCAGCAGTAATTCAGGGGTGGGGCAGCCCCAGCATTTT.

The rearrangement joins TRBV29-1 to TRBJ2-7; D perhaps matches TRBD2 (5 bases). The CDR3 runs 12 residues. CDR1 SQVTM and CDR2 ANQGSEA come from the germline V gene. V was cut by 4 bases and J by 7 bases, with 14 bases left in between. The CDR3 is CSVGASSGEQYF. As DNA, the CDR3 is TGCAGCGTTGGGGCTAGCTCGGGGGAGCAGTACTTC.

This chain uses TRBV7-2 with TRBJ1-6, with D perhaps TRBD1 (5 bases). This CDR3 is built from 14 residues. Trimming stripped 3 bases from V and 10 bases from J, with 13 bases between. Looked up from germline, CDR1 is SGHTA and CDR2 is FQGNSA. This CDR3 reads CASSLGTEGSPLHF. The CDR3 bases are TGTGCCAGCAGCTTGGGGACCGAGGGGTCACCCCTCCACTTT. The complete variable domain, with remaining parts taken from reference TRBV7-2 and TRBJ1-6, reads GAGVSQSPSNKVTEKGKDVELRCDPISGHTALYWYRQSLGQGLEFLIYFQGNSAPDKSGLPSDRFSAERTGGSVSTLTIQRTQQEDSAVYLCASSLGTEGSPLHFGNGTRLTVT.